The clone carrying this TCR beta chain has just a few counts. Its antigen is not known. This sample is part of a study of OX40 agonist ivuxolimab in advanced cancers. Overall study context: Every 2 weeks, patients got intravenous ivuxolimab at one of six dose levels (0.01-10 mg/kg). Of mixed ages from roughly 23 to 85 and averaging 60 years, the group was roughly 85% male. Study-wide results and caveats: Researchers report that CD8+ T cells had, on average, more expanded clones than CD4+.

Germline CDR1 reads SGHAT; CDR2 reads FQNNGV. Trimming pared 2 bases from V and 0 bases from J, leaving 19 bases between. CDR3 length: 18 amino acids. Using immunoSEQ multiplex PCR, the repertoire was profiled, and TCRdb retains in-frame clones only, with some absent. In the table there are about 79,000 clones, approximately 85% of which are singletons. Blood was sampled at baseline, cycle 4 day 1, and cycle 7 day 1. The TCR sequence derives from an adult with an advanced solid tumor such as melanoma, head and neck, liver or kidney cancer. Sample: CD4+ or CD8+ T cells sorted from blood, taken in a trial of the OX40 agonist ivuxolimab. J is TRBJ1-2 and V is TRBV11-2, with D hard to call. The CDR3 DNA sequence: TGTGCCAGCAGCTTACTCAAGAGAACGCGCGGCACTAACTATGGCTACACCTTC. Translated, it gives CASSLLKRTRGTNYGYTF.